Below are 15 T cell receptor beta chains sequenced from a single sample in a study of beta chain features in type 1 diabetes. Study observations and caveats: TCRB CDR3 length was moderately but significantly reduced in all four CD4+ subsets of Type 1 diabetes patients.

The sequenced template was cDNA made from the entire isolated RNA. The assay was immunoSEQ multiplex PCR, and TCRdb's table has in-frame clones only and misses some. The repertoire holds about 650,000 clones, approximately 13% seen once, with about 0.11% in the top ten. Antigens of these TCRs are unknown. Sequencing used naive CD4+ T cells from blood. Every receptor here comes from a man in his thirties or forties with type 1 diabetes.

The V and J genes are TRBV13 and TRBJ2-2; D is unresolved. CDR3 length: 14 amino acids. The ends were cut back, 5 bases at V and 0 bases at J, with 7 bases in the middle. Germline CDR1 PRHDT, CDR2 FYEKMQ (reference sequence). DNA for the CDR3: TGTGCCAGCAGCCCAACATCGAACACCGGGGAGCTGTTTTTT. Amino acid sequence: CASSPTSNTGELFF.

There are a few counts of this clone. The chain combines TRBV9 with TRBJ1-6; a possible D gene is TRBD1 (5 bases). Germline lookup yields CDR1 SGDLS and CDR2 YYNGEE. V gave up 3 bases and J gave up 7 bases, with 14 bases separating them. This CDR3 is built from 15 residues. Here the CDR3 reads CASSAAPQENSPLHF. In nucleotides, the CDR3 is TGTGCCAGCAGCGCCGCCCCACAGGAAAATTCACCCCTCCACTTT.

This clone was counted only a few times. The chain has TRBV6-6 and TRBJ1-5, with 8 bases lining up with TRBD1. The ends lost 2 bases at V and 5 bases at J; junction bases unmatched: 5. There are 15 residues in the CDR3. Germline V CDR1 and CDR2: MNHNY, SVGAGI (reference sequence). Written as DNA, the CDR3 is TGTGCCAGCAGTTACCGAGACAGGGGCGATCAGCCCCAGCATTTT. Protein sequence: CASSYRDRGDQPQHF.

The chain employs TRBV5-1 and TRBJ1-4; D may be TRBD1 (6 bases). The CDR3 consists of 15 residues. V was pared by 0 bases and J by 6 bases, with 12 bases between. Germline V CDR1 and CDR2: SGHRS, YFSETQ. Here the CDR3 reads CASSLGPEGDEKLFF. DNA for the CDR3: TGCGCCAGCAGCTTGGGCCCCGAGGGGGATGAAAAACTGTTTTTT.

This chain joins TRBV5-1 and TRBJ2-3; 8 positions agree with TRBD2. Losses at the gene ends were 4 bases for V and 2 bases for J; bases not matched to a gene: 9. The CDR3 has 16 amino acids. Germline CDR1 and CDR2: SGHRS and YFSETQ. The CDR3 sequence: CASSLPRRGDTDTQYF. In DNA, the CDR3 is TGCGCCAGCAGCCTCCCCAGGCGGGGGGACACAGATACGCAGTATTTT.

This clone was observed a few times. The V call is TRBV6-1, the J call TRBJ2-5, with D maybe TRBD1 (6 bases). The CDR3 is 12 residues long. Germline values: CDR1 MNHNS, CDR2 SASEGT. V lost 2 bases and J 5 bases, leaving 6 bases between the germline ends. CDR3 sequence (DNA): TGTGCCAGCAGTGAAAGGGGGGAGACCCAGTACTTC. This translates into CASSERGETQYF.

The chain carries TRBV9 and TRBJ2-1, with TRBD2 matching 11 bases. Germline CDR1 reads SGDLS; CDR2 reads YYNGEE. This CDR3 spans 18 amino acids. The V segment lost 4 bases and the J segment 4 bases; nucleotides outside the gene matches: 13. The chain's CDR3 is CASSSRWGTSGGYNEQFF. In nucleotides, the CDR3 is TGTGCCAGCAGCTCCCGTTGGGGAACTAGCGGGGGTTACAATGAGCAGTTCTTC.

This clone was seen a handful of times. The V gene is TRBV28, the J gene TRBJ2-7, with 10 bases lining up with TRBD2. The CDR3 runs 16 residues. Trimming took 5 bases from V and 4 from J; bases not matched to a gene: 11. The germline V gene has CDR1 MDHEN and CDR2 SYDVKM. CDR3 protein: CASSPPGLAPQYEQYF. CDR3 DNA sequence: TGTGCCAGCAGTCCCCCGGGACTAGCGCCTCAATACGAGCAGTACTTC.

This clone was counted only a few times. The chain recombines TRBV7-8 with TRBJ1-5; no definite D call. V lost 1 base and J lost 3, with 16 bases in between. Per the germline V gene, CDR1 is SGHVS and CDR2 is FQNEAQ. The CDR3 spans 17 residues. DNA of the CDR3: TGTGCCAGCAGCTTAGGCGGAGGAACTGCCTTCAATCAGCCCCAGCATTTT. Protein product: CASSLGGGTAFNQPQHF.

The chain has TRBV4-2 and TRBJ2-3, with D tentatively TRBD1 (6 bases). V lost 4 bases to trimming and J lost 0 bases, with 14 bases between them. Germline values: CDR1 LGHNA, CDR2 YNFKEQ. This CDR3 is built from 16 residues. The CDR3 protein is CASSPLSGASTDTQYF. For the CDR3, the DNA is TGTGCCAGCAGCCCGCTCTCAGGGGCCAGCACAGATACGCAGTATTTT.

The rearrangement uses TRBV9 and TRBJ2-2, with D possibly TRBD1 on 6 matching bases. V shed 0 bases and J shed 1 base, with 10 bases lying between them. The CDR3 is made up of 16 amino acids. Germline V gene lookup returns CDR1 SGDLS and CDR2 YYNGEE. The CDR3 sequence: CASSVAGQKNTGELFF. Here the CDR3 DNA reads TGTGCCAGCAGCGTAGCAGGACAGAAGAACACCGGGGAGCTGTTTTTT.

The chain recombines TRBV9 with TRBJ1-2, with TRBD1 as a possible D gene (6 bases). The CDR3 loop spans 15 amino acids. Germline-derived CDR1 and CDR2 are SGDLS and YYNGEE. V was shortened by 3 bases and J by 2 bases, with 14 bases between the two germline ends. The CDR3 is CASSEGATGNYGYTF. The CDR3 region has the DNA TGTGCCAGCAGCGAAGGGGCGACAGGCAACTATGGCTACACCTTC.

Only a few counts were recorded for this clone. The J gene is TRBJ1-2, the V gene TRBV4-3, with D unclear. Trimming shortened V by 1 base and J by 4 bases, and 19 bases separated the two germline ends. Germline loops: CDR1 LGHNA, CDR2 YSLEER. CDR3 size: 17 residues. CDR3 bases: TGCGCCAGCAGCCAAGCTAACGGCCTGCGCCCGTCCTATGGCTACACCTTC. Translation gives CASSQANGLRPSYGYTF.

This clone was seen a handful of times. The chain recombines TRBV7-2 with TRBJ2-5; TRBD2 matches at 12 bases. CDR3 size: 16 residues. J was trimmed by 5 bases and V by 5 bases; bases with no gene match: 9. Germline V gives CDR1 SGHTA, CDR2 FQGNSA. The CDR3 coding sequence is TGTGCCAGCAGCCAAGGACTAGCGGGGAGAGGGGAGACCCAGTACTTC. It encodes CASSQGLAGRGETQYF.

The chain employs TRBV12-5 and TRBJ1-5; maybe TRBD1 (5 bases). CDR1 and CDR2 (germline): LGHNT, FRNRAP. This CDR3 region has 15 residues. V was shortened by 1 base and J by 3 bases, with 10 bases between the two germline ends. DNA for the CDR3: TGTGCTAGTGGTTTGGCAAGGGGTAACAATCAGCCCCAGCATTTT. It yields the protein CASGLARGNNQPQHF.